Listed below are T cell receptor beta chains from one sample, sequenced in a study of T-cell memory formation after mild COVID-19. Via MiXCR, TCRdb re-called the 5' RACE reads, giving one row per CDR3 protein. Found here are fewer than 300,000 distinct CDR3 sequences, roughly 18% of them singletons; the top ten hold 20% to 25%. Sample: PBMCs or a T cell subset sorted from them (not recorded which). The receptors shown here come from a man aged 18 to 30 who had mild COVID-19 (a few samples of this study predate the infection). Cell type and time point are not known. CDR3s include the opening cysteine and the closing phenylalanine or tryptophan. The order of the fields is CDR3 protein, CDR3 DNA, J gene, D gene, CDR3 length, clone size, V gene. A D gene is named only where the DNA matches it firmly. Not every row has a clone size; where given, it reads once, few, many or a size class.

cdr3_aa: CATRTATNTGELFF; cdr3_nt: TGTGCCACCCGGACGGCCACGAACACCGGGGAGCTGTTTTTT; j_call: TRBJ2-2; d_call: NA; cdr3_length: 14; clone_size: NA; v_call: TRBV24-1
cdr3_aa: CASSFSGLNTEAFF; cdr3_nt: TGTGCCAGCAGTTTTTCGGGATTGAACACTGAAGCTTTCTTT; j_call: TRBJ1-1; d_call: NA; cdr3_length: 14; clone_size: few; v_call: TRBV12-3/TRBV12-4
cdr3_aa: CASSLALTGGRDTGELFF; cdr3_nt: TGTGCCAGCAGCTTGGCCCTCACAGGGGGCAGGGACACCGGGGAGCTGTTTTTT; j_call: TRBJ2-2; d_call: TRBD1; cdr3_length: 18; clone_size: many; v_call: TRBV5-4
cdr3_aa: CASSRRQGEKNGYTF; cdr3_nt: TGTGCCAGCAGCAGAAGACAGGGAGAGAAGAATGGCTACACCTTC; j_call: TRBJ1-2; d_call: TRBD1; cdr3_length: 15; clone_size: few; v_call: TRBV9
cdr3_aa: CASSSQGGWTGELFF; cdr3_nt: TGTGCCAGCAGTTCCCAGGGCGGTTGGACCGGGGAGCTGTTTTTT; j_call: TRBJ2-2; d_call: NA; cdr3_length: 15; clone_size: few; v_call: TRBV6-2/TRBV6-3
cdr3_aa: CSARGLAVQETQYF; cdr3_nt: TGCAGTGCGCGGGGACTAGCGGTACAAGAGACCCAGTACTTC; j_call: TRBJ2-5; d_call: TRBD2; cdr3_length: 14; clone_size: NA; v_call: TRBV20-1
cdr3_aa: CASSLQGAWTDTQYF; cdr3_nt: TGTGCCAGCAGCCTCCAGGGGGCTTGGACAGATACGCAGTATTTT; j_call: TRBJ2-3; d_call: TRBD1; cdr3_length: 15; clone_size: NA; v_call: TRBV7-9
cdr3_aa: CASSLKRGTGNTGELFF; cdr3_nt: TGTGCCAGCAGCTTGAAAAGGGGCACTGGGAACACCGGGGAGCTGTTTTTT; j_call: TRBJ2-2; d_call: NA; cdr3_length: 17; clone_size: NA; v_call: TRBV7-9
cdr3_aa: CASGTPVGGGELFF; cdr3_nt: TGCGCCAGCGGAACCCCAGTCGGGGGCGGGGAGCTGTTTTTT; j_call: TRBJ2-2; d_call: NA; cdr3_length: 14; clone_size: many; v_call: TRBV4-3
cdr3_aa: CSARGPAPPTGELFF; cdr3_nt: TGCAGTGCTAGAGGGCCTGCTCCGCCCACCGGGGAGCTGTTTTTT; j_call: TRBJ2-2; d_call: NA; cdr3_length: 15; clone_size: once; v_call: TRBV20-1
cdr3_aa: CASSLETYTGYTF; cdr3_nt: TGCGCCAGCAGCTTGGAGACGTATACTGGCTACACCTTC; j_call: TRBJ1-2; d_call: NA; cdr3_length: 13; clone_size: NA; v_call: TRBV5-1
cdr3_aa: CASSLLAGGHNEQFF; cdr3_nt: TGCGCCAGCAGTTTGCTAGCGGGGGGCCACAATGAGCAGTTCTTC; j_call: TRBJ2-1; d_call: TRBD2; cdr3_length: 15; clone_size: NA; v_call: TRBV10-1
cdr3_aa: CASSWGQGNTEAFF; cdr3_nt: TGCGCCAGCAGCTGGGGACAGGGGAACACTGAAGCTTTCTTT; j_call: TRBJ1-1; d_call: TRBD1; cdr3_length: 14; clone_size: NA; v_call: TRBV5-1
cdr3_aa: CATGGNTDTQYF; cdr3_nt: TGTGCCACCGGGGGGAACACAGATACGCAGTATTTT; j_call: TRBJ2-3; d_call: TRBD2; cdr3_length: 12; clone_size: NA; v_call: TRBV28
cdr3_aa: CASSPSRGAGQPQHF; cdr3_nt: TGTGCCAGCAGCCCTAGCAGGGGGGCGGGCCAGCCCCAGCATTTT; j_call: TRBJ1-5; d_call: TRBD1; cdr3_length: 15; clone_size: few; v_call: TRBV12-3/TRBV12-4
cdr3_aa: CASSLTRSDTQYF; cdr3_nt: TGTGCCAGCAGCTTAACCCGCTCAGATACGCAGTATTTT; j_call: TRBJ2-3; d_call: NA; cdr3_length: 13; clone_size: few; v_call: TRBV7-2
cdr3_aa: CASSPTSGVTEQFF; cdr3_nt: TGCGCCAGCAGCCCTACTTCAGGGGTCACTGAGCAGTTCTTC; j_call: TRBJ2-1; d_call: NA; cdr3_length: 14; clone_size: NA; v_call: TRBV4-1
cdr3_aa: CSAESRTEAFF; cdr3_nt: TGCAGCGCTGAGAGTCGCACTGAAGCTTTCTTT; j_call: TRBJ1-1; d_call: NA; cdr3_length: 11; clone_size: few; v_call: TRBV29-1
cdr3_aa: CASSHRARGLAGYSYEQYF; cdr3_nt: TGTGCCAGCAGCCACCGGGCTCGCGGACTAGCGGGGTACTCCTACGAGCAGTACTTC; j_call: TRBJ2-7; d_call: TRBD2; cdr3_length: 19; clone_size: few; v_call: TRBV3-1
cdr3_aa: CAISESRGWHQPQHF; cdr3_nt: TGTGCCATCAGTGAGTCAAGGGGTTGGCATCAGCCCCAGCATTTT; j_call: TRBJ1-5; d_call: NA; cdr3_length: 15; clone_size: many; v_call: TRBV10-3
cdr3_aa: CASSQWDRRVPDTQYF; cdr3_nt: TGTGCCAGCAGCCAGTGGGACAGGCGGGTGCCAGATACGCAGTATTTT; j_call: TRBJ2-3; d_call: TRBD1; cdr3_length: 16; clone_size: NA; v_call: TRBV14
cdr3_aa: CSAPRPPAVTQYF; cdr3_nt: TGCAGTGCTCCTCGGCCCCCTGCTGTTACGCAGTATTTT; j_call: TRBJ2-3; d_call: NA; cdr3_length: 13; clone_size: few; v_call: TRBV20-1
cdr3_aa: CASSSLAGGRETQYF; cdr3_nt: TGTGCCAGCAGTTCTCTCGCGGGGGGGCGGGAGACCCAGTACTTC; j_call: TRBJ2-5; d_call: TRBD2; cdr3_length: 15; clone_size: many; v_call: TRBV6-5
cdr3_aa: CASSQIGANYGYTF; cdr3_nt: TGCGCCAGCAGCCAGATTGGGGCGAACTATGGCTACACCTTC; j_call: TRBJ1-2; d_call: NA; cdr3_length: 14; clone_size: NA; v_call: TRBV4-1
cdr3_aa: CSAPISGANVLTF; cdr3_nt: TGCAGTGCTCCGATCTCTGGGGCCAACGTCCTGACTTTC; j_call: TRBJ2-6; d_call: NA; cdr3_length: 13; clone_size: few; v_call: TRBV20-1
cdr3_aa: CSASPGQGQPQHF; cdr3_nt: TGCAGTGCTTCTCCGGGACAGGGGCAGCCCCAGCATTTT; j_call: TRBJ1-5; d_call: TRBD1; cdr3_length: 13; clone_size: NA; v_call: TRBV20-1
cdr3_aa: CASSREGQSSYNEQFF; cdr3_nt: TGTGCCAGCAGCAGGGAAGGACAGAGCTCCTACAATGAGCAGTTCTTC; j_call: TRBJ2-1; d_call: NA; cdr3_length: 16; clone_size: NA; v_call: TRBV6-5
cdr3_aa: CASSLTALPVNTIYF; cdr3_nt: TGTGCCAGCAGTTTGACAGCCTTACCCGTAAACACCATATATTTT; j_call: TRBJ1-3; d_call: NA; cdr3_length: 15; clone_size: NA; v_call: TRBV12-3/TRBV12-4